The 4 T cell receptor beta chains below were found in one sample sequenced in a study of cytomegalovirus exposure and HLA in healthy donors. PCR used 60 Vbeta primers and 13 Jbeta primers. Profiling relied on immunoSEQ multiplex PCR, and the TCRdb table lists in-frame clones only, not all of them. The sample's table shows around 100,000 clones. The source material was PBMCs. The receptors derive from a man aged 50-59 years in good health and CMV-seronegative.

The V call is TRBV2, the J call TRBJ2-7; TRBD1 agrees at 7 bases. The CDR3 sequence is 12 residues long. From germline, CDR1 is SNHLY and CDR2 FYNNEI. V dropped 10 bases and J dropped 3; count of bases not matched to a gene: 6. The CDR3, as DNA: TGTGCCAACAAACAGGGGAACTACGAGCAGTACTTC. Translation gives CANKQGNYEQYF. Variable domain in full (rest from reference TRBV2 and TRBJ2-7): EPEVTQTPSHQVTQMGQEVILRCVPISNHLYFYWYRQILGQKVEFLVSFYNNEISEKSEIFDDQFSVERPDGSNFTLKIRSTKLEDSAMYFCANKQGNYEQYFGPGTRLTVT.

The V gene is TRBV30, the J gene TRBJ2-7, with 9 positions matching TRBD1. In germline, CDR1 is GTSNPN, CDR2 SVGIG (reference sequence). V lost 7 bases and J lost 2; bases outside the gene matches: 6. This CDR3 comprises 13 residues. The CDR3 coding sequence is TGTGCCTCATCGACAGGGGGTACCTACGAGCAGTACTTC. This gives the protein CASSTGGTYEQYF.

The chain links TRBV6-1 to TRBJ1-5; weak D call: TRBD1 (5 bases). The CDR3 has 13 amino acids. V lost 6 bases, J lost 1 base, and 7 bases lay in between. CDR1 is MNHNS, CDR2 SASEGT, per germline. CDR3 protein: CASRTVSNQPQHF. CDR3 nucleotide sequence: TGTGCCAGCAGGACAGTGAGCAATCAGCCCCAGCATTTT.

V gene TRBV27 combines with J gene TRBJ2-5, with 15 bases matching TRBD2. With V trimmed by 5 bases and J by 6 bases, 4 bases remained unmatched. The CDR3 extends over 15 amino acids. The germline gives CDR1 MNHEY, CDR2 SMNVEV (reference sequence). The CDR3 DNA sequence: TGTGCCAGCAGTCCAGGGACTAGCGGGGGGAAGACCCAGTACTTC. This translates into CASSPGTSGGKTQYF.